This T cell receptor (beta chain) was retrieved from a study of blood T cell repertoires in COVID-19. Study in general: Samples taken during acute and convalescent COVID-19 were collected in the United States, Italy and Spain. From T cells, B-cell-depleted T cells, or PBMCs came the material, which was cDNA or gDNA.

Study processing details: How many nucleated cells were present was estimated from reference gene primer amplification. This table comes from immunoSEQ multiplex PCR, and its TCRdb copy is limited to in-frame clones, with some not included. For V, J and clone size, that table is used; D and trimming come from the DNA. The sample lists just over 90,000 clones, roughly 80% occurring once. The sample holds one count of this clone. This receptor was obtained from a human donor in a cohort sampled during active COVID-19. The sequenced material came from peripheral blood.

The CDR3 loop reads CASSLENRGQFF. The CDR3, as DNA: TGCGCCAGCAGCTTGGAAAACAGGGGGCAGTTCTTC. The rearrangement uses TRBV5-1 and TRBJ2-1; 7 nucleotides line up with TRBD1. CDR1 and CDR2 from the germline V gene are SGHRS and YFSETQ. Trimming at V came to 0 bases and at J to 12 bases, leaving 3 bases not matched to a gene. This CDR3 spans 12 amino acids.